This entry features one TCR beta chain sequence. The sample holds one count of this clone. Its antigen remains undetermined. No clone much larger than this one lies a single base away; base qualities are absent. The CDR1 and CDR2 encoded by the germline V gene (reference sequence) are LNHDA and SQIVND. The CDR3 numbers 14 residues from cysteine through phenylalanine. The entry retains the CDR3 DNA only, 42 bases that are in frame from base 1. The data belong to a study of cytomegalovirus exposure and HLA in healthy donors (dated by TCRdb to 2017 to 2019). About the investigation overall: An earlier analysis of several hundred of the donors reported approximately 290 Gb of sequence data and roughly 100 million unique TCR beta sequences from some 180 million T cells. Approximately 330 gigabases of sequencing data and around 88 million unique TCR sequences made up an early release that covered approximately 700 HLA-typed donors. Of the roughly 390 genotyped donors, over 65% fell in the genetic ancestry cluster associated with self-reported Caucasian donors. The study aimed to test whether cataloging public T cell receptors could reveal signatures of past pathogen exposure. The study profiled the T cell repertoires of hundreds of subjects by immunosequencing and related them to cytomegalovirus serostatus. Along with the roughly 710-subject first cohort, a separate validation cohort of 120 different subjects was used. High-throughput TCR immunosequencing, statistical association of individual TCRs with disease status, and machine learning were combined to predict cytomegalovirus infection status. A later analysis re-examined previously published TCR beta repertoires from roughly 650 donors and added high-resolution HLA genotyping to investigate patterns of TCR occurrence. The later analysis used no new phenotypic data to find candidate immune exposures, relying instead on TCR beta sequences and their occurrence across donors. To decide whether each TCR beta V gene segment behaved as functional or pseudogenic, an earlier analysis of fewer than 750 of the donors relied on high-throughput TCR beta sequencing. Donor age, sex, ethnicity and CMV serostatus were collected together with the repertoire data. A later genetic analysis used genome-wide SNP genotypes for 398 of the 666 donors, treating that subset as a discovery cohort. All discovery cohort repertoires had been generated using a single sequencing platform. Both class I and class II loci were covered by HLA typing, at four-digit resolution. The number of typed donors differed by locus: roughly 629-640 for A, B, C, DRB1 and DQB1; 522 for DQA1; 606 for DPA1; and approximately 450 for DPB1. Because of strong linkage in the cohort, four or five DR-DQ haplotypes were treated as single units for association and clustering. Among roughly 400 genotyped donors of the cohort, an average of approximately 220,000 unique TCR beta nucleotide sequences was sequenced per donor, of which about 20% were non-productive.

The cohort consisted of 670 or so healthy bone marrow donors. At the time of sampling, every cohort member was nominally healthy, though immune exposures that went unrecorded were likely present. The donor tested CMV seronegative and was one of the 352 seronegative cohort members. Every donor gave a peripheral blood sample, and the peripheral blood mononuclear cells from that sample were used for TCR beta sequencing. Genomic DNA was extracted from the blood cell samples with the Qiagen DNeasy Blood Extraction Kit. Library generation was performed with the immunoSEQ multiplex PCR assay. The multiplex PCR relied on a mix of 60 forward primers for TCR Vbeta segments and 13 reverse primers for TCR Jbeta segments. Amplification of the CDR3 region of rearranged TCR beta genes was performed with a multiplex PCR assay on genomic DNA. Amplified TCR beta libraries were sequenced as 87-base-pair reads on the Illumina HiSeq System. The published analysis was carried out like this. In a later analysis, some 80 million unique TCR beta chains were counted across the 690 or so repertoires, and about 9.9 million of these chains were shared by at least two donors. A nearest-neighbor algorithm error-corrected the raw reads and collapsed the reads into unique sequences, merging closely related sequences to remove PCR and sequencing errors. CDR3 sequences were aligned to IMGT reference sequences to assign V, D and J gene segments. Each retained sequence needed at least a six-nucleotide match to both a V gene segment and a J gene segment. A rearrangement was called productive if the CDR3 had no stop codons and remained in frame with V and J, and every other rearrangement was called non-productive. Following IMGT convention, CDR3 was defined as the stretch from the second conserved V-encoded cysteine up to the conserved J-encoded phenylalanine. In an earlier analysis of more than 550 of the donors, sequences lacking an unambiguous match to a single V gene segment were excluded. An earlier analysis of fewer than 750 of the donors classified V segments as functional when productive rearrangements were above 56.7% and as segregating when the standard deviation between donors was above 5%. A statistical classification framework was built to diagnose cytomegalovirus status from the catalog of TCR beta chain sequences. In a later analysis, V and J genes were assigned by comparing TCR nucleotide sequences against IMGT/GENE-DB human TR gene sequences. A later analysis assigned CDR3 sequences and most-parsimonious VDJ recombination scenarios with the TCRdist pipeline. A later analysis defined each TCR beta chain by its CDR3 amino acid sequence plus V-gene family, and excluded reads lacking a unique V-gene family. As a way to deal with suspected cross-contamination and a sequencing artifact, a later analysis dropped 450 to 600 nucleotide sequences that were highly shared and had low generation probability. For each public chain, a later analysis derived a clonal expansion index from normalized ranks of inferred template counts within each repertoire. In a later analysis, generation probabilities were computed with a VDJ recombination model fitted to out-of-frame rearrangements, and the resulting probabilities were checked against IGoR. In a later analysis, TCR-TCR, TCR-HLA and TCR-CMV co-occurrence was scored with hypergeometric tests, and a repertoire-size bias correction was applied to TCR pairs. False discovery rates were estimated in a later analysis by permuting HLA or CMV assignments 20 times. In a later analysis, co-occurring TCRs were grouped with DBSCAN, and TCRdist sequence similarity was added when clustering was performed within HLA-allele-positive subsets. Co-occurrence clustering excluded repertoires with fewer than 30,000 or more than 120,000 public chains, plus five with anomalous nucleotide sharing. This is the immuneACCESS table as TCRdb keeps it, with only in-frame sequences that have V and J called. A part of the clones is gone; compared with another copy, unresolved V genes explain less than half, and the rest is unexplained. That table is the source of V, J and clone size, and D and trimming were worked out from the DNA. In all, the sample holds over 100,000 clones, and 60% to 85% of those were seen once. Roughly 2.5% of the sample rests with the top ten.

Broad study findings and their caveats: The earlier analysis of nearly 600 of the donors excluded roughly 17 rarely observed V segments, including chromosome 9 orphons, because counts were too low. The study listed 150 to 200 TCR beta chains as associated with cytomegalovirus. This cohort had only TCR beta chains sequenced, and the lack of alpha or paired-chain data limited which features could be detected. According to a later genetic analysis, donors in an Asian-associated ancestry cluster had fewer N-insertions in productive TCRs than the roughly 700-donor mean. In a later analysis, HLA-associated TCR beta chains showed more clonal expansion and lower generation probabilities than non-associated chains that were equally common. In a later analysis, most CMV-associated TCR beta chains were found to appear HLA-restricted, with HLA associations seemingly driven largely by CMV exposure. According to a later analysis, parvovirus B19, influenza, CMV and Epstein-Barr virus appeared linked to several top co-occurrence clusters. Immune exposure information for the cohort was limited to CMV serostatus. The 87-base-pair reads could not distinguish some IMGT-functional V segments, including TRBV6-2 and TRBV6-3, so those segments were excluded. A further reported finding was that TCR beta sequences accurately predicted the HLA-A and HLA-B alleles for most subjects in the first cohort. A later analysis found that TCR association rates varied across HLA loci, with DRB1 alleles showing the most associated TCRs and HLA-C alleles the fewest. A later analysis associated 15,000 to 20,000 TCR beta sequences with specific HLA alleles at a false discovery rate of 0.05. In a later genetic analysis, a missense DCLRE1C variant was associated with V-gene and J-gene trimming of TCR beta chains, and the association was replicated in an independent cohort. Correlated functional status among segregating V segments might be attributable to linkage disequilibrium, but an unknown experimental factor could not be ruled out. Because HLA typing was missing for some donors at each locus, association tests included only the typed subset. Broadly in line with IMGT annotations, most TCR beta V segments showed up in productive rearrangements about 87% or about 30% of the time in an earlier analysis of 587 of the donors. The authors suggested that the approach could potentially be extended to other disease states and immunological phenotypes. Assigning TCR associations to individual alleles was difficult when HLA alleles, especially DR and DQ, strongly co-occurred. The presence/absence analyses assumed that sequencing depth was roughly uniform across donors, and that assumption may not be true. The classifier was reported to diagnose cytomegalovirus status with high specificity and sensitivity in both the original and validation cohorts. A group of highly shared sequence variants was considered likely to be a technical artifact of the sequencing pipeline. Across donors, most TCR sequences were observed very rarely, whereas some public TCRs were present in many individuals. In vitro tests confirmed that a few of the cytomegalovirus-associated TCR beta chains recognize cytomegalovirus antigens.

Sequenced: PBMCs. The source of this sequence is a female donor in good health and CMV-seronegative. The rearranged chain carries TRBV19 and TRBJ2-5; the D gene is perhaps TRBD1, on 5 matching bases. The J call may be faulty, since TRBJ2-7 better matches the DNA end. CDR3 reads: CASSIAGYSYEQYF. The bases are TGTGCCAGTAGTATCGCAGGGTACTCCTACGAGCAGTACTTC.